Following are 22 T cell receptor beta chains from one sample sequenced in a study of blood T cell repertoires in COVID-19 (dated by TCRdb to between 2020 and 2021). The method was the immunoSEQ multiplex PCR assay. The table was pulled from immuneACCESS by TCRdb, which kept in-frame rearrangements only. Such tables lose some clones; where checked, under half of the loss comes from unresolved V genes, and the rest has no known cause. For this sample there are about 280,000 clones; 75% to 90% appear just once. The ten largest clones add up to roughly 4.3% of the sample. Source material: PBMCs or T cells enriched from blood (not recorded which). The receptors were gathered from a woman in her twenties or thirties with acute COVID-19.

The rearrangement uses TRBV27 and TRBJ2-1, with TRBD2 matching over 9 bases. The CDR3 covers 15 residues. CDR1 is MNHEY and CDR2 is SMNVEV in the germline V gene (reference sequence). V lost 8 bases to trimming and J lost 8 bases; unmatched junction nucleotides: 13. Written as DNA, the CDR3 is TGTGCCAGCCGGCGCGGGACTAGCCTTATGCATGAGCAGTTCTTC. Encoded protein: CASRRGTSLMHEQFF.

The chain joins TRBV6-1 to TRBJ2-7; possibly TRBD2 for D (5 bases). Germline loops: CDR1 MNHNS, CDR2 SASEGT. The CDR3 loop spans 13 amino acids. Trimming removed 3 bases from V and 1 base from J, with 7 bases in between. CDR3 DNA: TGTGCCAGCAGTGACGGGATATCCTACGAGCAGTACTTC. Translating it yields CASSDGISYEQYF.

The gene calls are TRBV14 and TRBJ1-2, with D hard to call. The CDR3 is 13 amino acids. Trimming cost V 2 bases and J 3 bases, with 7 bases left between them. Germline V gene lookup returns CDR1 SGHDN and CDR2 FVKESK. The CDR3 coding sequence is TGTGCCAGCAGCCAACAGTCATACTATGGCTACACCTTC. Amino acid sequence: CASSQQSYYGYTF.

The CDR3 nucleotides read TGTGCCAGCAGTAGACAGGGAGGAATCACTGAAGCTTTCTTT. The encoded protein is CASSRQGGITEAFF. The V and J genes are TRBV7-9 and TRBJ1-1; 7 bases match TRBD1. The V and J ends lost 6 bases and 4 bases, in that order; junction bases with no gene match: 8. From germline, CDR1 is SEHNR and CDR2 FQNEAQ (reference sequence). CDR3 length equals 14 residues.

The chain links TRBV4-1 to TRBJ1-1; D ambiguous. CDR1 and CDR2 (germline): MGHRA, YSYEKL. Trimming took 1 base from V and 7 from J, leaving 13 bases between them. The CDR3 totals 14 residues. The CDR3 nucleotides are TGCGCCAGCAGCCAAGGCGGAGGGTTCGGTGAAGCTTTCTTT. Translated: CASSQGGGFGEAFF.

The chain combines TRBV18 with TRBJ2-3; no firm D call. Germline values: CDR1 KGHSH, CDR2 LQKENI. The V gene lost 0 bases and the J gene lost 2 bases, with 15 bases spanning the gap. The CDR3 runs 17 residues. In DNA form, the CDR3 reads TGTGCCAGCTCACCACCGAACAGACCGGCCTTCACAGATACGCAGTATTTT. This codes for CASSPPNRPAFTDTQYF.

This clone was recorded many times. The V and J genes are TRBV27 and TRBJ1-5; 7 bases are a match to TRBD1. The CDR3 contains 15 residues. Germline V gene data show CDR1 as MNHEY and CDR2 as SMNVEV (reference sequence). V dropped 5 bases and J dropped 10; count of bases not matched to a gene: 14. CDR3 in DNA: TGTGCCAGCAGTCCGCTACAGGGGAGTAACTTACCCCAGCATTTT. It yields the protein CASSPLQGSNLPQHF.

The chain recombines TRBV7-9 with TRBJ2-7; D perhaps matches TRBD2 (7 bases). CDR3 size: 16 residues. Germline V lookup: CDR1 SEHNR, CDR2 FQNEAQ (reference sequence). Trimming took off 5 bases at V and 4 bases at J, with 21 bases between the two ends. Written as DNA, the CDR3 is TGTGCCAGCAGCCCGAGGGGGGCAGCGGGACCTTACGAGCAGTACTTC. This encodes CASSPRGAAGPYEQYF.

The chain recombines TRBV2 with TRBJ2-1; unclear D gene. Trimming stripped 10 bases from V and 4 bases from J, with 8 bases between. This CDR3 is built from 11 residues. The germline gives CDR1 SNHLY, CDR2 FYNNEI. As DNA, the CDR3 is TGTGCCATACAAAAGTACAATGAGCAGTTCTTC. Translating it yields CAIQKYNEQFF.

This clone was seen only a few times. The chain uses TRBV6-2 or TRBV6-3 and TRBJ1-2; D possibly corresponds to TRBD1 (6 bases). The CDR3 sequence is 16 residues long. Trimming pared 4 bases from V and 1 base from J, leaving 16 bases between. The germline V gene has CDR1 MNHEY and CDR2 SVGEGT. CDR3 loop: CASSSQWTELNYGYTF. The DNA for the CDR3 is TGTGCCAGCAGTTCGCAATGGACAGAGCTTAACTATGGCTACACCTTC.

This chain joins TRBV24-1 and TRBJ2-1; no clear D gene. From germline, CDR1 is KGHDR and CDR2 SFDVKD. This CDR3 comprises 14 residues. The V end lost 6 bases, the J end lost 5 bases, and 13 bases lay between the germline ends. CDR3 loop: CATSPASLDNEQFF. CDR3 DNA sequence: TGTGCCACCAGTCCAGCCTCCCTAGACAATGAGCAGTTCTTC.

This rearrangement joins TRBV2 to TRBJ2-1; no definite D call. V lost 4 bases to trimming and J lost 10 bases, with 14 bases between them. The CDR3 runs 13 residues. Germline CDR1 SNHLY, CDR2 FYNNEI. The CDR3, as DNA: TGTGCCAGCAGTGGACTCGACCTCGAAGAGCAGTTCTTC. This encodes CASSGLDLEEQFF.

This clone came up once. The rearrangement joins TRBV5-1 to TRBJ2-7; TRBD1 matches at 8 bases. J was trimmed by 2 bases and V by 4 bases; bases with no gene match: 14. The length of the CDR3 is 17 residues. CDR1 is SGHRS, CDR2 YFSETQ, per germline. The CDR3 is CASSMARTGTGPYEQYF. CDR3 in DNA: TGCGCCAGCAGCATGGCCCGGACCGGGACAGGTCCCTACGAGCAGTACTTC. Full variable domain (remainder filled in from reference TRBV5-1 and TRBJ2-7): KAGVTQTPRYLIKTRGQQVTLSCSPISGHRSVSWYQQTPGQGLQFLFEYFSETQRNKGNFPGRFSGRQFSNSRSEMNVSTLELGDSALYLCASSMARTGTGPYEQYFGPGTRLTVT.

The chain employs TRBV2 and TRBJ2-7; the match to TRBD2 covers 7 bases. From germline, CDR1 is SNHLY and CDR2 FYNNEI. V gave up 0 bases and J gave up 2 bases; unmatched junction bases: 4. The CDR3 totals 15 residues. The CDR3 protein is CASSEAVAGPYEQYF. CDR3 sequence (DNA): TGTGCCAGCAGTGAAGCGGTAGCGGGTCCCTACGAGCAGTACTTC.

The chain couples TRBV15 to TRBJ2-3; a weak D match, TRBD1 (6 bases). With 1 base removed from V and 1 base from J, the gap between germline ends came to 12 bases. This CDR3 has 16 residues. Germline V gene data show CDR1 as LNHNV and CDR2 as YYDKDF (reference sequence). The CDR3 loop is CATSRAAGDGTDTQYF. The CDR3 DNA reads as TGTGCCACCAGCAGAGCGGCAGGGGATGGCACAGATACGCAGTATTTT.

This clone was seen just once. The chain carries TRBV5-1 and TRBJ2-2; D remains ambiguous. This CDR3 has 13 residues. Per the germline V gene, CDR1 is SGHRS and CDR2 is YFSETQ. V lost 5 bases and J lost 3, with 8 bases in between. DNA of the CDR3: TGCGCCAGCAGAACAACCGACACCGGGGAGCTGTTTTTT. Its translation: CASRTTDTGELFF.

V and J are TRBV27 and TRBJ2-1; 10 nucleotides agree with TRBD1. V lost 6 bases and J lost 4; bases outside the gene matches: 9. CDR1 is MNHEY and CDR2 is SMNVEV in the germline V gene (reference sequence). This CDR3 spans 16 amino acids. The CDR3 here is CASRRTGGNWYNEQFF. CDR3 bases: TGTGCCAGCAGAAGGACAGGGGGGAATTGGTACAATGAGCAGTTCTTC.

The chain carries TRBV7-2 and TRBJ1-3, with D maybe TRBD1 (5 bases). The V and J ends lost 6 bases and 4 bases respectively, with 10 bases between them. This CDR3 comprises 13 residues. Germline CDR1 reads SGHTA; CDR2 reads FQGNSA. The CDR3 bases are TGTGCCAGCAGTAAAGGGGCCGGAAACACCATATATTTT. Translating gives CASSKGAGNTIYF. The complete variable domain, with remaining parts taken from reference TRBV7-2 and TRBJ1-3, reads GAGVSQSPSNKVTEKGKDVELRCDPISGHTALYWYRQSLGQGLEFLIYFQGNSAPDKSGLPSDRFSAERTGGSVSTLTIQRTQQEDSAVYLCASSKGAGNTIYFGEGSWLTVV.

The chain links TRBV9 to TRBJ2-7; 11 bases agree with TRBD2. In germline, CDR1 is SGDLS, CDR2 YYNGEE. The CDR3 runs 16 residues. V gave up 0 bases and J gave up 5 bases; unmatched junction bases: 7. The CDR3 DNA reads as TGTGCCAGCAGCGTAGGTACTAGCGGGAGTGGTCACGAGCAGTACTTC. It yields the protein CASSVGTSGSGHEQYF.

This clone was picked up one time. The chain has TRBV10-1 and TRBJ2-2; no definite D call. This CDR3 comprises 13 residues. Germline V CDR1 and CDR2: WNHNN, SYGVQD (reference sequence). The V and J ends lost 5 bases and 3 bases respectively, with 7 bases between them. Here the CDR3 reads CASSISYTGELFF. In DNA form, the CDR3 reads TGCGCCAGCAGTATATCTTACACCGGGGAGCTGTTTTTT.

CDR3 in DNA: TGCGCCAGCAGCCAAGCTGGTATGGGGCCCGAGTCACCCCTCCACTTT. Translating it yields CASSQAGMGPESPLHF. The chain joins TRBV4-1 to TRBJ1-6; TRBD1 might be the D (5 bases). The germline V and J ends were trimmed by 1 base and 10 bases, with 17 bases remaining between them. This CDR3 contains 16 residues. Germline V gene sequence: CDR1 MGHRA, CDR2 YSYEKL.

The CDR3 DNA follows: TGCAGCGTTGCGGACATCAATCAGCCCCAGCATTTT. Translated, it gives CSVADINQPQHF. This sequence joins TRBV29-1 and TRBJ1-5, with a tentative D call TRBD1 (5 bases). The germline CDR1 and CDR2 sequences are SQVTM and ANQGSEA. Trimming cost V 4 bases and J 3 bases, with 7 bases left between them. The length of the CDR3 is 12 residues. Looking up the rest from reference TRBV29-1 and TRBJ1-5 gives the full variable domain: SAVISQKPSRDICQRGTSLTIQCQVDSQVTMMFWYRQQPGQSLTLIATANQGSEATYESGFVIDKFPISRPNLTFSTLTVSNMSPEDSSIYLCSVADINQPQHFGDGTRLSIL.